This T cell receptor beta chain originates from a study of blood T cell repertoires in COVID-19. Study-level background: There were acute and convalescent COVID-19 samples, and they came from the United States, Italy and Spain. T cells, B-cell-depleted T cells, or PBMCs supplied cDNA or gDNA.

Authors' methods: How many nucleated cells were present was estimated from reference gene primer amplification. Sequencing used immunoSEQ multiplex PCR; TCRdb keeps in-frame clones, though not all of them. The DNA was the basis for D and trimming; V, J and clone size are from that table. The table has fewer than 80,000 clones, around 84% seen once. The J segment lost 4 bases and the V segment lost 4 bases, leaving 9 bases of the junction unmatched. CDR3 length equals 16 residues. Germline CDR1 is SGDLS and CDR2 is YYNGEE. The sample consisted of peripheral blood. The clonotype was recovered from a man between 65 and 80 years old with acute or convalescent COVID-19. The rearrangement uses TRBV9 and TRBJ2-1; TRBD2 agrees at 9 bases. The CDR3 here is CASSPSLRGGYNEQFF. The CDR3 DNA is TGTGCCAGCAGCCCTTCCTTGCGGGGGGGATACAATGAGCAGTTCTTC.